This TCR beta chain was identified during a study of identical twins. Template switching added a universal primer site, and cDNA bore unique molecular identifiers. One entry per CDR3 protein results from TCRdb running MiXCR on the 5' RACE reads. Here the sample spans about 1.7 million distinct CDR3 sequences, around 33% being singletons. Study results and limitations: Excess low generation probability was seen in twin-shared out-of-frame alpha sequences. Analyses of zero insertions could, in part, be confounded by invariant MAIT and iNKT cells.

This clonotype has a handful of counts. What it recognizes is unknown. Specimen: cord blood. This receptor was obtained from a newborn girl in good health.

CDR3 amino acids: CATTAGSPYEQYF. The CDR3, as DNA: TGTGCCACTACAGCGGGATCCCCCTACGAGCAGTACTTC. The V gene is TRBV19, the J gene TRBJ2-7; 7 bases are shared with TRBD2. CDR1 and CDR2 from the germline V gene are LNHDA and SQIVND (reference sequence). The CDR3 runs to 13 residues. V shed 10 bases, J shed 2 bases, and the junction held 8 bases outside the gene matches.